The next 16 T cell receptor beta chains were all read from a single sample in a study of PD-1 blockade in classical Hodgkin lymphoma. Every patient experienced relapse after autologous stem cell transplantation, and brentuximab vedotin exposure varied. Sequenced by immunoSEQ multiplex PCR; TCRdb stores in-frame clones only, minus some. The data show under 100,000 clones, over 70% seen once. This specimen consisted of peripheral blood mononuclear cells (PBMCs), obtained at baseline. The receptor set was obtained from a human donor with classical Hodgkin lymphoma.

This chain uses TRBV5-6 with TRBJ2-2, with 10 bases identical to TRBD2. Trimming took 1 base from V and 5 from J; bases not matched to a gene: 8. The CDR3 is 17 residues long. Germline V gene sequence: CDR1 SGHDT, CDR2 YYEEEE. CDR3 amino acids: CASSLRLLAGNTGELFF. CDR3 bases: TGTGCCAGCAGCTTGAGGTTACTAGCGGGAAATACCGGGGAGCTGTTTTTT.

This clone was found once. V is TRBV7-2 and J is TRBJ2-2, with D uncertain. Between the trimmed V and J ends, which lost 6 bases and 2 bases, there was a span of 7 bases. Germline V CDR1 and CDR2: SGHTA, FQGNSA. The CDR3 has 13 residues. The DNA for the CDR3 is TGTGCCAGCAGGGGGTTCAACACCGGGGAGCTGTTTTTT. It translates to CASRGFNTGELFF.

The chain joins TRBV4-2 to TRBJ2-3; 10 nucleotides match TRBD2. Per germline, CDR1 LGHNA and CDR2 YNFKEQ. V lost 4 bases to trimming and J lost 2 bases; unmatched junction nucleotides: 21. The CDR3 has 21 residues. The CDR3 spells CASSRARRASGSLMFTDTQYF. CDR3 in DNA: TGTGCCAGCAGCCGGGCGAGGCGGGCTAGCGGGAGTCTTATGTTCACAGATACGCAGTATTTT.

This clone appeared a single time. The J gene is TRBJ1-5, the V gene TRBV4-2; the D is unclear. Trimming removed 0 bases from V and 3 bases from J, with 9 bases in between. Germline V CDR1 and CDR2: LGHNA, YNFKEQ. The CDR3 sequence is 15 residues long. The CDR3 here is CASSQETGINQPQHF. CDR3 sequence (DNA): TGTGCCAGCAGCCAAGAGACGGGAATCAATCAGCCCCAGCATTTT.

The V gene is TRBV5-4, the J gene TRBJ1-3; 8 nucleotides match TRBD1. The CDR3 runs to 17 residues. With 4 bases clipped from V and 1 base from J, the junction kept 10 bases outside the gene matches. The germline V gene encodes CDR1 SGHNT and CDR2 YYREEE (reference sequence). This CDR3 is CASSRDPDRVSGNTIYF. The CDR3 DNA reads TGTGCCAGCAGCCGCGACCCGGACAGGGTGTCTGGAAACACCATATATTTT.

This clone was detected a few times. This chain links TRBV2 with TRBJ2-4; D perhaps matches TRBD1 (6 bases). The CDR3 has 15 residues. V shed 5 bases and J shed 5 bases, with 16 bases lying between them. CDR1 and CDR2 from the germline V gene are SNHLY and FYNNEI. The CDR3 loop reads CASSLQQGTQNIQYF. CDR3 DNA: TGTGCCAGCAGTCTCCAACAGGGTACCCAAAACATTCAGTACTTC.

The V gene is TRBV10-3, the J gene TRBJ2-7; a possible D gene is TRBD2 (6 bases). The CDR3 spans 11 residues. The V end was cut by 4 bases, the J end by 6 bases, with 7 bases between. Germline assignment: CDR1 ENHRY and CDR2 SYGVKD. In DNA, the CDR3 is TGTGCCATCAGTGGAGCGGGCGAGCAGTACTTC. Translation gives CAISGAGEQYF.

This clone was seen once. The rearrangement joins TRBV6-6 to TRBJ1-2; D ambiguous. The CDR3 is made up of 13 amino acids. Trimming shortened V by 2 bases and J by 8 bases, and 12 bases separated the two germline ends. Germline CDR1 is MNHNY and CDR2 is SVGAGI (reference sequence). The CDR3 sequence: CASSYIGYDGYTF. CDR3 in DNA: TGTGCCAGCAGTTACATCGGGTATGACGGCTACACCTTC.

This rearrangement joins TRBV19 to TRBJ1-5, with D unresolved. The CDR3 loop spans 18 amino acids. The ends were cut back, 0 bases at V and 1 base at J, with 16 bases in the middle. Looked up from germline, CDR1 is LNHDA and CDR2 is SQIVND (reference sequence). CDR3 residues: CASSIDPEGFRSNQPQHF. The CDR3 DNA follows: TGTGCCAGTAGTATAGATCCGGAGGGATTTCGGAGCAATCAGCCCCAGCATTTT.

The rearrangement uses TRBV5-4 and TRBJ2-2; D might be TRBD1 (6 bases). CDR1 and CDR2 from the germline V gene are SGHNT and YYREEE (reference sequence). The CDR3 is made up of 15 amino acids. Trimming took 2 bases from V and 5 from J, leaving 13 bases between them. CDR3 DNA sequence: TGTGCCAGCAGCTTCCAGGGGAGAGTGACCGGGGAGCTGTTTTTT. Translating gives CASSFQGRVTGELFF.

This sequence joins TRBV5-4 and TRBJ2-3; D is perhaps TRBD2 (7 bases). Germline values: CDR1 SGHNT, CDR2 YYREEE (reference sequence). CDR3 length: 16 residues. Trimming removed 1 base from V and 4 bases from J, with 16 bases in between. This chain's CDR3 is CASSLWLGGVADTQYF. CDR3 DNA sequence: TGTGCCAGCAGCTTGTGGTTAGGGGGGGTTGCAGATACGCAGTATTTT.

This chain joins TRBV13 and TRBJ2-3; possibly TRBD1 for D (6 bases). Trimming cost V 4 bases and J 7 bases, with 12 bases left between them. Looked up from germline, CDR1 is PRHDT and CDR2 is FYEKMQ (reference sequence). The CDR3 has 13 amino acids. CDR3 in amino acids: CASSYSGVNTQYF. CDR3 DNA: TGTGCCAGCAGCTACTCAGGGGTTAATACGCAGTATTTT.

The rearrangement uses TRBV19 and TRBJ1-5; 9 bases agree with TRBD1. Germline CDR1 and CDR2: LNHDA and SQIVND (reference sequence). The ends lost 0 bases at V and 6 bases at J; junction bases unmatched: 6. The CDR3 is 16 residues long. The CDR3 sequence: CASSIEGTGTRQPQHF. In nucleotides, the CDR3 is TGTGCCAGTAGTATAGAAGGGACAGGGACTCGTCAGCCCCAGCATTTT.

About this clone: Lacking the conserved final phenylalanine or tryptophan, this CDR3 likely reflects a read error. It is unclear where the CDR3 begins or ends on the DNA, so no DNA is shown, and the CDR3 is as TCRdb lists it. The rearrangement joins TRBV5-6 to TRBJ2-7; the D call in the table, TRBD1, was not verified against the DNA. Germline V CDR1 and CDR2: SGHDT, YYEEEE. With termini counted, the CDR3 has 9 amino acids. The CDR3 loop is CASSRLQGP.

In this sample, this clone turned up a few times. This rearrangement joins TRBV2 to TRBJ2-7, with D possibly TRBD2 on 5 matching bases. Trimming removed 1 base from V and 0 bases from J, with 10 bases in between. Germline V CDR1 and CDR2: SNHLY, FYNNEI. The CDR3 is 15 amino acids. DNA for the CDR3: TGTGCCAGCAGTGAAGTCGCCGGAGGCTCCTACGAGCAGTACTTC. It encodes CASSEVAGGSYEQYF.

This chain connects TRBV9 to TRBJ2-1, with 8 positions matching TRBD2. Germline V gene sequence: CDR1 SGDLS, CDR2 YYNGEE. This CDR3 contains 15 residues. The junction had 2 bases not matched to a gene; V was cut back by 0 bases and J by 3 bases. CDR3 protein: CASSVGSGSYNEQFF. As DNA, the CDR3 is TGTGCCAGCAGCGTAGGAAGCGGGAGCTACAATGAGCAGTTCTTC.